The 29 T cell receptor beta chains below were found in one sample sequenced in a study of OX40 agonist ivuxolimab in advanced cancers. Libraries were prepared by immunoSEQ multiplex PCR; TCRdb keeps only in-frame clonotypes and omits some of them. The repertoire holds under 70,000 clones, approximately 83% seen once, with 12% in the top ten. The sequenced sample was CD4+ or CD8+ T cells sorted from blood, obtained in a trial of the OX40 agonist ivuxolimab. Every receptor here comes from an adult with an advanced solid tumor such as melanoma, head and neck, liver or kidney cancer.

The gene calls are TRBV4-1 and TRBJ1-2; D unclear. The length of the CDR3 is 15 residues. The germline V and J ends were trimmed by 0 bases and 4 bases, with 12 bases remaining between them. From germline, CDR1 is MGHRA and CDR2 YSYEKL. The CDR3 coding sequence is TGCGCCAGCAGCCAAGAGGAGCTACAGAGCTATGGCTACACCTTC. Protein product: CASSQEELQSYGYTF.

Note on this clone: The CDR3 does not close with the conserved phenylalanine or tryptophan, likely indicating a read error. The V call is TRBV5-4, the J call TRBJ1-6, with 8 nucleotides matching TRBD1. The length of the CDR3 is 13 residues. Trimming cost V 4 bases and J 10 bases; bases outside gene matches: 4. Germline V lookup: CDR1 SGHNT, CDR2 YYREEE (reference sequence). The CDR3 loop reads CASSPDRGSPLHL. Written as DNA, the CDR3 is TGTGCCAGCAGCCCTGACAGGGGATCACCCCTCCACCTT.

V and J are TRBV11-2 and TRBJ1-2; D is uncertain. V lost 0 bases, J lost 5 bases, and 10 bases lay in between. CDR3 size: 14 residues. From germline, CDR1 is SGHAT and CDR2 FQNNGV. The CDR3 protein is CASSLEAESYGYTF. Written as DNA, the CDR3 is TGTGCCAGCAGCTTAGAGGCAGAATCTTATGGCTACACCTTC. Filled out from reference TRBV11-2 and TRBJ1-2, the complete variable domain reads EAGVAQSPRYKIIEKRQSVAFWCNPISGHATLYWYQQILGQGPKLLIQFQNNGVVDDSQLPKDRFSAERLKGVDSTLKIQPAKLEDSAVYLCASSLEAESYGYTFGSGTRLTVV.

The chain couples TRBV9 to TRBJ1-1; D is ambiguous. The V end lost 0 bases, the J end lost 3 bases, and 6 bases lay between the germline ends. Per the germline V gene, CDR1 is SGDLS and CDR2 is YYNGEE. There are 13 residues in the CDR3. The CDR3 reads CASSVAGYTEAFF. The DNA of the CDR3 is TGTGCCAGCAGCGTAGCCGGGTACACTGAAGCTTTCTTT.

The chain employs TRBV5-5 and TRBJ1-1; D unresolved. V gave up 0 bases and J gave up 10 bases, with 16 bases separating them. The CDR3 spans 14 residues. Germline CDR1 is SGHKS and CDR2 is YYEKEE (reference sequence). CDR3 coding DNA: TGTGCCAGCAGCTTGGGTTTGCAGGTACCGCGAGCTTTCTTT. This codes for CASSLGLQVPRAFF.

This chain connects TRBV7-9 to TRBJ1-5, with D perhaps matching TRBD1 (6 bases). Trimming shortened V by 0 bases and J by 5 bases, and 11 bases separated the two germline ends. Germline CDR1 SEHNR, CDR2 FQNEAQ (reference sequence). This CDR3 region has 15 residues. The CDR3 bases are TGTGCCAGCAGCTTAGCGGCAGGGGTGGATCAGCCCCAGCATTTT. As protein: CASSLAAGVDQPQHF.

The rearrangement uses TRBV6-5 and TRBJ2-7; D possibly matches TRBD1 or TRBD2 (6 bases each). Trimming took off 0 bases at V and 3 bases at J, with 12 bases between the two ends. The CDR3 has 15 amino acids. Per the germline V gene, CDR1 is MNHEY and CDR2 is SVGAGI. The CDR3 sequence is CASSYSKGGIYEQYF. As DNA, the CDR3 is TGTGCCAGCAGTTACTCGAAGGGGGGAATCTACGAGCAGTACTTC.

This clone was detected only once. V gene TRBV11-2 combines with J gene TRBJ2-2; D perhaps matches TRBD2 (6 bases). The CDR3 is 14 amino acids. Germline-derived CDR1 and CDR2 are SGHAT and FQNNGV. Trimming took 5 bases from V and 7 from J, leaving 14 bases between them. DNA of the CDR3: TGTGCCAGCAGCCCCGGTCGGGGGATCGGGGAGCTGTTTTTT. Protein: CASSPGRGIGELFF.

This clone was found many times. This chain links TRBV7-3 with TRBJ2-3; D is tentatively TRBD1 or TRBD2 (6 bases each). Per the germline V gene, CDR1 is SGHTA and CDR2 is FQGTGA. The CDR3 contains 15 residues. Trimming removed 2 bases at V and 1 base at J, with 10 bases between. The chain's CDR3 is CASSLVGGRTDTQYF. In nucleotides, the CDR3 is TGTGCCAGCAGCTTAGTGGGGGGCCGCACAGATACGCAGTATTTT.

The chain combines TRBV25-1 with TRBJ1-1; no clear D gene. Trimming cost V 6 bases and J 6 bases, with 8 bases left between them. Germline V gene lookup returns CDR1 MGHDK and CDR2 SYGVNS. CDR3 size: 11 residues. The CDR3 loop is CASSPGAEAFF. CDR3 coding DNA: TGTGCCAGCAGCCCCGGGGCTGAAGCTTTCTTT.

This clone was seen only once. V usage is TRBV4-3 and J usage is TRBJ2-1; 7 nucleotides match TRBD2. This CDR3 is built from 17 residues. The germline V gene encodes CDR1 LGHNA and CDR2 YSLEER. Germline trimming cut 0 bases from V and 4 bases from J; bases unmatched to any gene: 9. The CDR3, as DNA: TGCGCCAGCAGCCAAGATCTGCCGGGGAGGGGATACAATGAGCAGTTCTTC. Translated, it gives CASSQDLPGRGYNEQFF.

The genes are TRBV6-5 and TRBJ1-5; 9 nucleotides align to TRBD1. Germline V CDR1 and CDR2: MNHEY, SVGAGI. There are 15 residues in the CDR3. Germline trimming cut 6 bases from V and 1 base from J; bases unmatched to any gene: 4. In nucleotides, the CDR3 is TGTGCCAGCAGGGGGACAGGGTTGAGCAATCAGCCCCAGCATTTT. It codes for CASRGTGLSNQPQHF.

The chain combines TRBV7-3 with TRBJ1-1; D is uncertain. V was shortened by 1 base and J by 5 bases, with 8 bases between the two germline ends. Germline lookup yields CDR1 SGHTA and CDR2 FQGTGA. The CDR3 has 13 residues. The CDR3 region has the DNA TGTGCCAGCAGCTTAAGGGGTTTGACTGAAGCTTTCTTT. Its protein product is CASSLRGLTEAFF.

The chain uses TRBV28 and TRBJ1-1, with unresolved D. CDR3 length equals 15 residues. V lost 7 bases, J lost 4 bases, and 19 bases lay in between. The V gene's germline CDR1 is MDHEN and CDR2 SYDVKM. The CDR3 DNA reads TGTGCCAGCATTGGTCGCGTCAATCCGGGCACTGAAGCTTTCTTT. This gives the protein CASIGRVNPGTEAFF.

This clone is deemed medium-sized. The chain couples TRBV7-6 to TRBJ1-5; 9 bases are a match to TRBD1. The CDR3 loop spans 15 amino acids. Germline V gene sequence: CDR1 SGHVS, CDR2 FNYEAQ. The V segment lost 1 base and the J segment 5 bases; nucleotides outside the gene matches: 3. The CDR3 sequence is CASSLGNRGHQPQHF. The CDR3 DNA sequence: TGTGCCAGCAGCTTAGGGAACAGGGGGCATCAGCCCCAGCATTTT. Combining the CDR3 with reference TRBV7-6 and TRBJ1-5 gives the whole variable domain GAGVSQSPRYKVTKRGQDVALRCDPISGHVSLYWYRQALGQGPEFLTYFNYEAQQDKSGLPNDRFSAERPEGSISTLTIQRTEQRDSAMYRCASSLGNRGHQPQHFGDGTRLSIL.

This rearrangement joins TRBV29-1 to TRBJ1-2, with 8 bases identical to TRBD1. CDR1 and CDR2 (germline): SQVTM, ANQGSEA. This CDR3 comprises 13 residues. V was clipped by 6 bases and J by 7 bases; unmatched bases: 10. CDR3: CSVDPGGDFGYTF. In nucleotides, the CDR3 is TGCAGCGTGGATCCAGGGGGCGACTTTGGCTACACCTTC.

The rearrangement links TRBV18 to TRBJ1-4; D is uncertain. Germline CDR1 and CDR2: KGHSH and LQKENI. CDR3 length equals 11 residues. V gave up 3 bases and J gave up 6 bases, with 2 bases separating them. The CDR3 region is CASSPDEKLFF. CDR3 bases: TGTGCCAGCTCACCGGATGAAAAACTGTTTTTT.

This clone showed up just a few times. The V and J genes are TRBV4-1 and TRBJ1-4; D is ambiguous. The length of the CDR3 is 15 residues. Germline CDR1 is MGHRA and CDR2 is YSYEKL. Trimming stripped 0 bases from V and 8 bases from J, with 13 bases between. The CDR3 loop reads CASSQDLAAPEKLFF. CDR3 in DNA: TGCGCCAGCAGCCAAGATCTGGCTGCCCCGGAAAAACTGTTTTTT.

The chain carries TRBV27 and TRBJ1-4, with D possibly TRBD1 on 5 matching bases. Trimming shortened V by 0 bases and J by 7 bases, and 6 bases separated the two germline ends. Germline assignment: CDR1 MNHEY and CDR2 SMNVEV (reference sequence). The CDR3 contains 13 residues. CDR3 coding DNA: TGTGCCAGCAGTTTATCGGGGGGTGAAAAACTGTTTTTT. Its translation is CASSLSGGEKLFF.

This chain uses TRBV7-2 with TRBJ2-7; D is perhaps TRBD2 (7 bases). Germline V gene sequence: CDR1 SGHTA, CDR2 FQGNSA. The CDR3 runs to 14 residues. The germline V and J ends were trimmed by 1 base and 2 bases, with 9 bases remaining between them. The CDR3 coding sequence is TGTGCCAGCAGCTTAGGAGGGGGGGCCTACGAGCAGTACTTC. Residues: CASSLGGGAYEQYF.

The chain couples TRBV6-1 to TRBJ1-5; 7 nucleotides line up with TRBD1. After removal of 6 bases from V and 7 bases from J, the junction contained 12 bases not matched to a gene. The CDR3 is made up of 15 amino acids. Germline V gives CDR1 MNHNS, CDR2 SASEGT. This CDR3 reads CASSRGQEGSQPQHF. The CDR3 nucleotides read TGTGCCAGCAGCCGCGGACAGGAAGGTTCCCAGCCCCAGCATTTT.

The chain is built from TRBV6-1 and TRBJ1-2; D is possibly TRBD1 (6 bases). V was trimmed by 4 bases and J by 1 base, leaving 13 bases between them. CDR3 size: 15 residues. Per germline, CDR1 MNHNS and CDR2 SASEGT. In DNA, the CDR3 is TGTGCCAGCAGTGGTCTAGGGGGTTATAACTATGGCTACACCTTC. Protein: CASSGLGGYNYGYTF.

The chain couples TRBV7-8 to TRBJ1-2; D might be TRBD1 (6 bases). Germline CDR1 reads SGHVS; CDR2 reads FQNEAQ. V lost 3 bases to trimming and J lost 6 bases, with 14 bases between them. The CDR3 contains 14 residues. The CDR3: CASSFQGPRDGYTF. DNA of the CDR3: TGTGCCAGCAGCTTTCAGGGGCCGAGGGATGGCTACACCTTC. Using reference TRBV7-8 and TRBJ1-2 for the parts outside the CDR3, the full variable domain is GAGVSQSPRYKVAKRGQDVALRCDPISGHVSLFWYQQALGQGPEFLTYFQNEAQLDKSGLPSDRFFAERPEGSVSTLKIQRTQQEDSAVYLCASSFQGPRDGYTFGSGTRLTVV.

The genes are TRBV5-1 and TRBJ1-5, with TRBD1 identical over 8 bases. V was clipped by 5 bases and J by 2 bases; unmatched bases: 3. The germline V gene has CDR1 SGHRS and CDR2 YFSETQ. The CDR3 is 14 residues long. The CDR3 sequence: CASSMTGGNQPQHF. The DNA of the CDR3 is TGCGCCAGCAGTATGACAGGGGGCAATCAGCCCCAGCATTTT.

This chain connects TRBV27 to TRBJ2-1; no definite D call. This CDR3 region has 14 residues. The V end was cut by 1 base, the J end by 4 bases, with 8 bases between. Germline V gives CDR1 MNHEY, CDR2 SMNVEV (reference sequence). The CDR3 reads CASSLYGIYNEQFF. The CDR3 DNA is TGTGCCAGCAGTTTATACGGAATATACAATGAGCAGTTCTTC.

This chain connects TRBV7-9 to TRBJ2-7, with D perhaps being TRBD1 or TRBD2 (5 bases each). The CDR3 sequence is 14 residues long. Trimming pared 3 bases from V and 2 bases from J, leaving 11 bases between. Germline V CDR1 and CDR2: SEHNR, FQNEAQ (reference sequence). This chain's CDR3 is CASSFLGVTYEQYF. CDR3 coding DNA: TGTGCCAGCAGCTTCTTGGGGGTCACCTACGAGCAGTACTTC.

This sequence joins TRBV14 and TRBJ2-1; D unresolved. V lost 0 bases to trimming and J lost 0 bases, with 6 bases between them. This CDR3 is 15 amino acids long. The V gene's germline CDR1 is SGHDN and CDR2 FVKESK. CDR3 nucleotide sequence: TGTGCCAGCAGCCAAGACTGGGGCTCCTACAATGAGCAGTTCTTC. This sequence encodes CASSQDWGSYNEQFF.

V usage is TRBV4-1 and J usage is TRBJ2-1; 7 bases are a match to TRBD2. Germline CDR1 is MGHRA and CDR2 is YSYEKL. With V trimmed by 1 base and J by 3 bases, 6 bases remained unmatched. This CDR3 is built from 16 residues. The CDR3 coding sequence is TGCGCCAGCAGCCAAGGGGGGGGAGAAGGCTACAATGAGCAGTTCTTC. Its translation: CASSQGGGEGYNEQFF.

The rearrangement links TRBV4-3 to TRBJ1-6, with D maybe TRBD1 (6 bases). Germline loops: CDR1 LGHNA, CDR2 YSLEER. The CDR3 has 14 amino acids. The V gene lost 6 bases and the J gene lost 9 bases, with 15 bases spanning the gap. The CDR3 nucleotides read TGCGCCAGCAGTCGCGGGGCGACAGGTTCACCCCTCCACTTT. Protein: CASSRGATGSPLHF.